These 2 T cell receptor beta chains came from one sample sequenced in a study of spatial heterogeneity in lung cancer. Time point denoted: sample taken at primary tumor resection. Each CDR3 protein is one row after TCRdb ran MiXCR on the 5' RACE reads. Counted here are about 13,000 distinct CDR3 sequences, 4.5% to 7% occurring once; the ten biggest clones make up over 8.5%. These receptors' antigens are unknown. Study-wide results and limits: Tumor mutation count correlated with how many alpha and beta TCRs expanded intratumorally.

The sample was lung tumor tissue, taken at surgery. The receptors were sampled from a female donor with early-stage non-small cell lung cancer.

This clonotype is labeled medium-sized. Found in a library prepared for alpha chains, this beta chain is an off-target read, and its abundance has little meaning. The CDR3 loop is CSARVRGYGTHTADTQYF. As DNA, the CDR3 is TGCAGTGCTAGAGTCCGGGGATATGGCACACACACAGCGGATACGCAGTATTTT. This chain connects TRBV20-1 to TRBJ2-3, with D possibly TRBD2 on 5 matching bases. The germline V gene has CDR1 DFQATT and CDR2 SNEGSKA (reference sequence). The CDR3 has 18 amino acids. With 1 base removed from V and 6 bases from J, the gap between germline ends came to 26 bases.

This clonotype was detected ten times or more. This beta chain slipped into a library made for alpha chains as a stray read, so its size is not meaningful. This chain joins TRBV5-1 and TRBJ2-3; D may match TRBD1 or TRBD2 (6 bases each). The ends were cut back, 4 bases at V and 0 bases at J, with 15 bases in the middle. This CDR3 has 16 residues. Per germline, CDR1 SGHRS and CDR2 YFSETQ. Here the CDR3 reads CASSPGARGSTDTQYF. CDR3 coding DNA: TGCGCCAGCAGCCCGGGGGCCAGGGGTAGCACAGATACGCAGTATTTT.